The source of this T cell receptor beta chain is a study of cytomegalovirus exposure and HLA in healthy donors. General study results and limits: As immune exposure information, only CMV serostatus was available. In a later analysis, CMV-associated beta chains were mostly HLA-associated, it appeared. In a later analysis, at a false discovery rate of 0.05, 15,000 to 20,000 TCR beta sequences matched HLA alleles.

This clone appeared a few times. Antigen unknown. Use of 60 Vbeta and 13 Jbeta primers characterized the PCR. Measured with immunoSEQ multiplex PCR; TCRdb has only the in-frame clones, and not every one. The profile shows some 170,000 clones, roughly a tenth of them singletons. This CDR3 is 17 amino acids long. V lost 2 bases to trimming and J lost 5 bases, with 25 bases between them. Germline values: CDR1 GTSNPN, CDR2 SVGIG (reference sequence). The sequence was obtained from a woman aged 25-40 years in good health and CMV-seropositive. Sequencing was performed on PBMCs. The chain couples TRBV30 to TRBJ2-7; tentatively, D is TRBD1 (5 bases). The CDR3 sequence is CAWSFDPVGALRDEQYF. DNA of the CDR3: TGTGCCTGGAGTTTTGACCCCGTAGGGGCACTTCGAGACGAGCAGTACTTC.